This is a list of T cell receptor beta chains from one sample in a study of blood T cell repertoires in COVID-19. Libraries were prepared by immunoSEQ multiplex PCR; TCRdb keeps only in-frame clonotypes and omits some of them. The sample holds approximately 130,000 clones, more than 80% seen once. The sample comprised peripheral blood. The receptors come from a human donor in a cohort sampled during active COVID-19. The CDR3 runs from the conserved cysteine through the conserved F or W. The order of the fields is V gene, CDR3 protein.

TRBV10-1 CASSETSDYTDTQYF
TRBV7-2 CASSWDRGRQETQYF
TRBV14 CASSQVYGTGELFF
TRBV6-5 CASRALANQPQHF
TRBV7-9 CASTQTGTFGNTIYF
TRBV6-2/TRBV6-3 CASSRGTSGNTQYF
TRBV28 CASSLFQGEKKLFF
TRBV12-3/TRBV12-4 CASSLLRGTEAFF
TRBV4-1 CASSFMEGDYNEQFF
TRBV6-5 CASSDAGGRGSPLHF
TRBV5-6 CASSFGPTPGANVLTF
TRBV12-3/TRBV12-4 CASSPTGRETQYF
TRBV5-1 CASSYQTGNTEAFF
TRBV3-1/TRBV3-2 CASSLGTGGVSAYEQYF
TRBV7-9 CASSPGGVGEQFF
TRBV4-3 CASSQDRGTGSMQTSYEQYF
TRBV12-5 CASGLSSGVEKLFF
TRBV7-2 CASSSARVYTF
TRBV13 CASSLGPRDRGYGYTF
TRBV6-5 CASSLSRLSYNEQFF
TRBV12-3/TRBV12-4 CASRDRAEAFF
TRBV28 CATWLETGYTEAFF
TRBV27 CASSLSQTGGNQPQHF
TRBV29-1 CSSTHGQTTEAFF
TRBV3-1/TRBV3-2 CASSQAGLDIYNEQFF
TRBV5-1 CASSLGTGSQTQYF
TRBV5-6 CASSFVRGGELFF
TRBV24-1 CATSDPRAPGNEQFF
TRBV4-1 CASSQDWDTSSYNSPLHF
TRBV7-9 CASSLLAASTDTQYF
TRBV24-1 CATSGGSGTYNEQFF
TRBV6-5 CASSYLLGDTEAFF
TRBV7-9 CASSLSTPGAFF
TRBV4-3 CASSQDTPSGGKNEQFF
TRBV11-3 CASSFDRGTEAFF
TRBV13 CASSVLAGGPTDTQYF
TRBV27 CASSLMAGFIDTQYF
TRBV7-6 CASSLRDRGNTGELFF
TRBV5-1 CASSFQNVRGVNTGELFF
TRBV9 CASSQEQGVYGYTF
TRBV29-1 CSATAGTGGREKLFF
TRBV7-6 CASSSGTDTQYF
TRBV4-1 CASSQVFGTGELFF
TRBV7-9 CASSLDGGSMAPLHF
TRBV5-4 CASSPQGGLNYGYTF
TRBV18 CASSPAAGYEAFF
TRBV19 CASSPTDTNEKLFF
TRBV2 CASIEGVYGYTF
TRBV7-6 CASSLNSNQPQHF
TRBV6-5 CASTPAGASNSPLHF
TRBV9 CASSPRGSVGGTQYF
TRBV5-1 CASSLLSGKGDNEQFF
TRBV27 CASSGTGDKPLHF
TRBV4-3 CASSQGQGINTIYF
TRBV6-2/TRBV6-3 CASSYATGRSGNTIYF
TRBV15 CATSSGFLAAHTDTQYF